The 22 T cell receptor beta chains given below trace back to one sample, sequenced in a study of tumor and adjacent non-tumor tissue in lung cancer. A modified ARM-PCR protocol with three rounds of nested PCR amplified TCRbeta. Via MiXCR, TCRdb re-called the multiplex PCR reads, giving one row per CDR3 protein. The table includes roughly 120,000 distinct CDR3 sequences, 62% detected once. RNA was extracted from bulk tissue without any cell sorting. More than 3 cm separated this lung sample from the edge of the tumor. The sequenced sample consisted of distant non-tumor lung tissue. These receptors originate from a man between 60 and 70 years old with non-small cell lung cancer.

Regarding this clonotype: The final CDR3 position lacks the conserved phenylalanine or tryptophan, pointing to a likely read error. The limits of the CDR3 on the DNA are not certain, so only TCRdb's listed CDR3 is given. The chain couples TRBV11-3 to TRBJ2-2; the table calls TRBD1, which could not be checked here. The germline V gene has CDR1 SGHNT and CDR2 YENEEA. The CDR3 is made up of 14 amino acids, end residues included. The CDR3 loop reads CASSPEELTGEMFI.

Worth noting for this clonotype: The conserved closing phenylalanine or tryptophan is absent in this CDR3, likely reflecting a read error. The chain uses TRBV29-1 and TRBJ1-2; unclear D gene. Germline-derived CDR1 and CDR2 are SQVTM and ANQGSEA. The CDR3 runs to 16 residues. In nucleotides, the CDR3 is TGCAGCGTTGAAGATCGAGGTCTTGGAGCTAACCATGGCTACACCCTC. This sequence encodes CSVEDRGLGANHGYTL.

The sample holds many counts of this clonotype. The chain is built from TRBV4-3 and TRBJ2-7; 8 nucleotides align to TRBD1. With V trimmed by 4 bases and J by 2 bases, 4 bases remained unmatched. CDR3 length: 14 residues. Germline assignment: CDR1 LGHNA and CDR2 YSLEER. The CDR3 coding sequence is TGCGCCAGCAGCCCACGGACAGGGCCCTACGAGCAGTACTTC. Residues: CASSPRTGPYEQYF.

The chain is built from TRBV29-1 and TRBJ2-1; D not resolved. Germline assignment: CDR1 SQVTM and CDR2 ANQGSEA. The CDR3 has 15 amino acids. Trimming pared 1 base from V and 0 bases from J, leaving 10 bases between. The CDR3 region has the DNA TGCAGCGTTGAAGGTACACATGGCTCCTACAATGAGCAGTTCTTC. Translated, it gives CSVEGTHGSYNEQFF.

This clonotype was recorded many times. The chain combines TRBV2 with TRBJ1-5, with 7 bases fitting TRBD1. V lost 6 bases to trimming and J lost 5 bases; unmatched junction nucleotides: 4. The CDR3 consists of 13 residues. Germline V CDR1 and CDR2: SNHLY, FYNNEI. CDR3 sequence: CASRDREDQPQHF. In nucleotides, the CDR3 is TGTGCCAGCAGAGACAGGGAGGATCAGCCCCAGCATTTT.

Details on this clonotype: The missing conserved phenylalanine or tryptophan at the end of this CDR3 makes a read error likely. DNA for the CDR3: TGTGCCAGCAGTGAAACGTCGGAAACAGGGAGCTCCTATAATTCACCCCTCCACCTT. Residues: CASSETSETGSSYNSPLHL. The gene calls are TRBV6-1 and TRBJ1-6, with TRBD1 as a possible D gene (6 bases). Germline loops: CDR1 MNHNS, CDR2 SASEGT. V was shortened by 2 bases and J by 0 bases, with 17 bases between the two germline ends. The CDR3 length is 19 residues.

This clonotype showed up just a few times. This sequence joins TRBV5-1 and TRBJ2-1; 7 bases map to TRBD1. After removal of 2 bases from V and 4 bases from J, the junction contained 6 bases not matched to a gene. This CDR3 contains 15 residues. The germline CDR1 and CDR2 sequences are SGHRS and YFSETQ. This chain's CDR3 is CASSLSGQTYNEQFF. As DNA, the CDR3 is TGCGCCAGCAGCTTATCGGGACAGACTTACAATGAGCAGTTCTTC.

As regards this clonotype: The germline gene is not matched at one end of the junction; a read error may be the cause. The J gene is TRBJ1-1, the V gene TRBV10-3; D remains ambiguous. CDR1 and CDR2 from the germline V gene are ENHRY and SYGVKD. This CDR3 has 13 amino acids. CDR3 protein: CASRAGLNTVAFF. The CDR3 nucleotides read TGTGCCTCCCGGGCGGGATTGAACACTGTAGCTTTCTTT.

This clonotype was counted many times. V is TRBV29-1 and J is TRBJ2-2; 10 bases fit TRBD2. Germline V gene sequence: CDR1 SQVTM, CDR2 ANQGSEA. The V and J ends lost 7 bases and 1 base, in that order; junction bases with no gene match: 3. CDR3 length: 14 amino acids. As DNA, the CDR3 is TGCAGCGCCCGGACTAGCGGGAACACCGGGGAGCTGTTTTTT. Translating it yields CSARTSGNTGELFF.

Remarks on this clonotype: This clone may be a read error of a much larger clone one base away. The genes are TRBV13 and TRBJ2-3; D not certain. Germline loops: CDR1 PRHDT, CDR2 FYEKMQ (reference sequence). V was clipped by 4 bases and J by 2 bases, with 7 bases between them. This CDR3 is built from 13 residues. The CDR3 DNA reads TGTGCCAGCAGCTCCTCTAACACAGATACGCAGTATTTT. Translation gives CASSSSNTDTQYF.

This clonotype was detected many times. The chain links TRBV11-2 to TRBJ2-1, with 8 nucleotides matching TRBD2. The CDR3 covers 13 residues. V lost 5 bases, J lost 14 bases, and 11 bases stayed unmatched. Germline assignment: CDR1 SGHAT and CDR2 FQNNGV. The CDR3 bases are TGTGCCAGCAGCCCAACCGGGACTAGAGCGGAGTTCTTC. Its translation: CASSPTGTRAEFF.

A word on this clonotype: The germline gene is not matched at one end of the junction; a read error may be the cause. The chain has TRBV12-3 or TRBV12-4 and TRBJ2-7; D possibly corresponds to TRBD1 (6 bases). This CDR3 has 15 amino acids. The CDR3 here is CANSQGLVGAYEQYF. CDR3 in DNA: TGTGCCAACAGTCAGGGGCTGGTCGGAGCCTACGAACAGTATTTC.

This clonotype was picked up many times. CDR3 coding DNA: TGTGCCAGCAGCCAAGCTTCGAGTGAAGGGGAGCAGTTCTTC. It encodes CASSQASSEGEQFF. This chain links TRBV4-2 with TRBJ2-1; D unclear. V lost 1 base and J 10 bases, leaving 14 bases between the germline ends. Looked up from germline, CDR1 is LGHNA and CDR2 is YNFKEQ. The CDR3 has 14 amino acids.

In its sample, this clonotype was seen a few times. A single base separates this from a much larger clone, so it may be a read error. The V call is TRBV4-1, the J call TRBJ1-6, with D maybe TRBD1 (5 bases). The CDR3 is 16 amino acids. From germline, CDR1 is MGHRA and CDR2 YSYEKL. CDR3 amino acids: CVSSQGRQTSNSPLHF. The CDR3, as DNA: TGCGTCAGCAGCCAAGGTCGACAGACTTCTAATTCACCCCTCCACTTT.

This clonotype appeared a single time. This chain uses TRBV29-1 with TRBJ2-5; perhaps TRBD2 as D (5 bases). V lost 6 bases, J lost 14 bases, and 25 bases lay in between. Per the germline V gene, CDR1 is SQVTM and CDR2 is ANQGSEA. The CDR3 consists of 13 residues. The CDR3 here is CSVYPPGWETEYF. For the CDR3, the DNA is TGCAGCGTCTACCCTCCGGGTTGGGAGACCGAATACTTC. The full variable domain, with the rest looked up from reference TRBV29-1 and TRBJ2-5, is SAVISQKPSRDICQRGTSLTIQCQVDSQVTMMFWYRQQPGQSLTLIATANQGSEATYESGFVIDKFPISRPNLTFSTLTVSNMSPEDSSIYLCSVYPPGWETEYFGPGTRLLVL.

Comment on this clonotype: One end of the junction is discordant with germline, which a read error may explain. The chain recombines TRBV11-1 with TRBJ2-7; D is unclear. Germline V gene sequence: CDR1 SGHAT, CDR2 FQDESV (reference sequence). This CDR3 is built from 17 residues. CDR3 bases: TGTGCCAGCAGCCCCCGTCTGGGCGTATCCGGCTCGTACGAGCAGCACTTC. Its protein is CASSPRLGVSGSYEQHF.

Points on this clonotype: The junction departs from the called germline gene at one end, perhaps through a read error. The chain links TRBV5-5 to TRBJ2-1; 13 positions match TRBD2. The CDR3 is 16 residues long. Germline V CDR1 and CDR2: SGHKS, YYEKEE (reference sequence). The CDR3 protein is CASSGGLAGLGNERFF. In nucleotides, the CDR3 is TGTGCCAGCAGCGGGGGACTAGCGGGACTCGGCAATGAGCGGTTCTTC.

A remark on this clonotype: The conserved closing phenylalanine or tryptophan is absent in this CDR3, likely reflecting a read error. This sequence joins TRBV12-3 or TRBV12-4 and TRBJ1-1; 8 bases match TRBD1. The CDR3 is made up of 20 amino acids. Trimming removed 2 bases from V and 0 bases from J; junction bases left unmatched: 17. The CDR3 bases are TGTGCCAGCAGTTTATGGTGGGGCAGGGGGCGCTTACCCATGAACACTGAAGCTTTCGTT. Its protein product is CASSLWWGRGRLPMNTEAFV.

As concerns this clonotype: Relative to the germline gene, one junction end is altered; a read error may explain this. The chain links TRBV6-2 or TRBV6-3 to TRBJ2-1; the D is unclear. In germline, CDR1 is MNHEY, CDR2 SVGEGT. CDR3 size: 16 residues. The CDR3 region has the DNA TGTGCCAGCAGTTACGTCATGATTAGCCTCTACAATGATCAGTTCTTC. Residues: CASSYVMISLYNDQFF.

In the case of this clonotype: A read error is possible here, since a much larger clone lies one base away. The chain carries TRBV28 and TRBJ2-7, with 8 bases fitting TRBD1. Germline V lookup: CDR1 MDHEN, CDR2 SYDVKM. V lost 6 bases and J lost 3; bases outside the gene matches: 7. The CDR3 totals 14 residues. The CDR3 DNA sequence: TGTGCCAGCAGCCTACAGGGGGTCTACTACGAGCAGTACTTC. Residues: CASSLQGVYYEQYF.

This clonotype has at least ten counts. V is TRBV12-3 or TRBV12-4 and J is TRBJ2-1; D unclear. V was clipped by 7 bases and J by 6 bases, with 16 bases between them. The CDR3 contains 14 residues. As DNA, the CDR3 is TGTGCCAGCAAGGCCCCGGGTACTCCCAATGAGCAGTTCTTC. It codes for CASKAPGTPNEQFF.

This clonotype was seen many times. The chain combines TRBV6-5 with TRBJ1-2; D uncertain. Per germline, CDR1 MNHEY and CDR2 SVGAGI. V gave up 6 bases and J gave up 4 bases, with 15 bases separating them. This CDR3 is 14 amino acids long. The CDR3 sequence is CASRKTEASYGYTF. Here the CDR3 DNA reads TGTGCCAGCAGGAAAACTGAGGCTAGCTATGGCTACACCTTC.